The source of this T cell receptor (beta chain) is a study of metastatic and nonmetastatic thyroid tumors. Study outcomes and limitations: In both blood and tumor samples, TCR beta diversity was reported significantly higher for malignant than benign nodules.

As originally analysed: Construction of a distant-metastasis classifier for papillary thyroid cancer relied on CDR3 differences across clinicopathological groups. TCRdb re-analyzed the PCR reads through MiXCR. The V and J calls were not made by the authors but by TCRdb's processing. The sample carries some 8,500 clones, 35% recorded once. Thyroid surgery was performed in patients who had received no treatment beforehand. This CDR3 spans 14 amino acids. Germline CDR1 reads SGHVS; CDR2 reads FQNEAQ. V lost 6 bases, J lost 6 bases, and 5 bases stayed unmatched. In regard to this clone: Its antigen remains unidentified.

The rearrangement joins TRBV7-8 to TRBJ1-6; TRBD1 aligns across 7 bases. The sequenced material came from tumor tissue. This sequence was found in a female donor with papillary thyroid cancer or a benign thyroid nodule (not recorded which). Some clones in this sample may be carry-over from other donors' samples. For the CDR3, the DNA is TGTGCCAGCAGACCCGGGACAGTTAATTCACCCCTCCACTTT. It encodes CASRPGTVNSPLHF.